Listed below are T cell receptor beta chains from one sample, sequenced in a study of T cell responses to AZD1222 COVID-19 vaccine. Using immunoSEQ multiplex PCR, the repertoire was profiled, and TCRdb retains in-frame clones only, with some absent. The sample consists of around 110,000 clones, 88% of them appearing once. This specimen was peripheral blood, taken on day 0 of AZD1222 vaccination. These receptors all stem from an adult in good health. CDR3s include the opening cysteine and the closing phenylalanine or tryptophan. Each record gives: V gene, J gene, CDR3 protein.

TRBV7-2	TRBJ2-7	CASSPISSYEQYF
TRBV6-5	TRBJ1-2	CASSPGQGNYGYTF
TRBV29-1	TRBJ1-2	CSVEGGQGHYGYTF
TRBV4-3	TRBJ2-1	CASSQRSGYNEQFF
TRBV6-1	TRBJ1-6	CASSEGGWRGGNSPLHF
TRBV4-1	TRBJ1-2	CASSQGGGSYGYTF
TRBV3-1/TRBV3-2	TRBJ1-2	CASSPGTLSGYTF
TRBV9	TRBJ1-6	CASSNSGGRANSPLHF
TRBV11-2	TRBJ2-1	CASSLAPGTSGPNEQFF
TRBV5-5	TRBJ1-5	CASSLGSGNQPQHF
TRBV7-2	TRBJ2-1	CASSFYTGTGSWEEQFF
TRBV5-4	TRBJ2-3	CASSSGSFTDTQYF
TRBV5-1	TRBJ1-6	CASSLQGSEVGSPLHF
TRBV5-4	TRBJ2-7	CASSRPGTGSLGEQYF
TRBV18	TRBJ1-3	CASSPTTAPGSGNTIYF
TRBV19	TRBJ1-5	CASSILTTRGNQPQHF
TRBV19	TRBJ2-2	CASSSSVSGNTGELFF
TRBV6-5	TRBJ1-4	CARPMTVGVEKLFF
TRBV11-3	TRBJ2-3	CASSLQGASDTQYF
TRBV7-9	TRBJ1-5	CASSLGGGPGQPQHF
TRBV4-1	TRBJ2-7	CASSQAPGLADSYEQYF
TRBV13	TRBJ2-7	CASSLPGQGGEQYF
TRBV27	TRBJ1-1	CASGQKGEGMNTEAFF
TRBV4-1	TRBJ1-5	CASSQDGSYQPQHF
TRBV4-1	TRBJ2-1	CASSPLAGWEQFF
TRBV6-5	TRBJ1-4	CASRTGNEKLFF
TRBV19	TRBJ1-5	CASSILQFNQPQHF
TRBV7-2	TRBJ1-4	CASSLRATNEKLFF
TRBV5-1	TRBJ1-3	CASSFLGQGGNTIYF
TRBV20-1	TRBJ2-1	CSASLWGGVQGNEQFF
TRBV6-5	TRBJ2-1	CASSYQNTGTGNEQFF
TRBV2	TRBJ2-2	CASRRRAAITGELFF
TRBV7-9	TRBJ2-7	CASRLEGNHEQYF
TRBV7-2	TRBJ2-7	CASSLDRGYEQYF
TRBV4-2	TRBJ1-1	CASSQGGEQGVYAFF
TRBV19	TRBJ2-7	CASSIQPGYYEQYF
TRBV10-3	TRBJ2-2	CAISAGWGVAGVTGELFF
TRBV18	TRBJ1-2	CASSVDRNYGYTF
TRBV6-4	TRBJ1-4	CASNPPGAGLTTNEKLFF
TRBV19	TRBJ1-2	CASSYGPPYGYTF
TRBV2	TRBJ1-5	CASSTGLYQPQHF
TRBV5-1	TRBJ2-5	CASRRGQETQYF
TRBV4-3	TRBJ2-1	CASSQLAGVYNEQFF